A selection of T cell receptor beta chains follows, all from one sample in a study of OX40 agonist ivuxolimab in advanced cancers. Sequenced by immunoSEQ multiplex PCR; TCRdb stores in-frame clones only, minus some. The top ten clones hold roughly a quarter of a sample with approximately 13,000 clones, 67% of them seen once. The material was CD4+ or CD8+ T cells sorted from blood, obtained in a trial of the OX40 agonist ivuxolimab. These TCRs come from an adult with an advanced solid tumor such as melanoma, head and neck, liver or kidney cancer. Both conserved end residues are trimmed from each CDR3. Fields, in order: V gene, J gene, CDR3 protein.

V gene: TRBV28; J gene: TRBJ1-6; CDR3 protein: ASSLWGTGYSPLH
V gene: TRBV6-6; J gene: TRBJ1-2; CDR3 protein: ASSYPAVRGTYGYT
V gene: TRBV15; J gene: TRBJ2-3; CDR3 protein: ATSTSGGGFTDTQY
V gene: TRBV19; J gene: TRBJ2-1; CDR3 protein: ASSGGPGNEQF
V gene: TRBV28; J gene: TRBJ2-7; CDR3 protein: ASSLNDYGTSGSDYEQY
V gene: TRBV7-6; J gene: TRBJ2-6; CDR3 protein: ASSLLGAGANVLT
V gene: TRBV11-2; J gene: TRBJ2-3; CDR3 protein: ASSPGTVHRGTDTQY
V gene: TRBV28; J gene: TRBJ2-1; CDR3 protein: ATHLGRGVSSYNEQF
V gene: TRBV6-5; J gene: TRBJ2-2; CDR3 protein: ASSARGRAGELF
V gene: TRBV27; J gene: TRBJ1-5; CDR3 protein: ASSLLPVGQPQH
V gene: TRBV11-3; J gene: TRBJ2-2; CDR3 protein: ASSLRPSPGELF
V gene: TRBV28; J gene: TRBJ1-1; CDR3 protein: ASSLAGNTEAF
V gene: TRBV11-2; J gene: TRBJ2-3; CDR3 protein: ASSFGGGGTDTQY
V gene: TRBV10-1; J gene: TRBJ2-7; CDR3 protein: ASSVRGPLVKRPYEQY
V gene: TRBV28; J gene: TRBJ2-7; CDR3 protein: ASWRDGAYEQY
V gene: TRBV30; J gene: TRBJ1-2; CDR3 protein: AWSWGGGDGYT
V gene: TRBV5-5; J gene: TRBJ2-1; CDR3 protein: ASTSSGTGVYNEQF
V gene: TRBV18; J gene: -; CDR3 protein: ASSPPSLGSYEQY
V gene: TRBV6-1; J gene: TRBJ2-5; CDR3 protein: AISEGQQDGETQY
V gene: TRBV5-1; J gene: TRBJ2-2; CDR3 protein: ASSKSGAPSTGELF
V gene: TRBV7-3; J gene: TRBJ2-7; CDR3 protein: ASSLTGSGEQY
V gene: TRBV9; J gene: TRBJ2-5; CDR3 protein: ASSVGGRKETQY
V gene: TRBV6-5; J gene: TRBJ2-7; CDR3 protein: ASSTSGYSYEQY
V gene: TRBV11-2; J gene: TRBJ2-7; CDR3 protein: ASSLVGEQY
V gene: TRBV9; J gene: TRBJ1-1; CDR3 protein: ASTVGFEGEAF
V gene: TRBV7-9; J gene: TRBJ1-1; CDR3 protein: ASSPVREYTEAF
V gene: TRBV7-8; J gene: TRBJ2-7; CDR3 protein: ASSAHIGSYEQY
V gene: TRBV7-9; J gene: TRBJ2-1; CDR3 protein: ASSIELRDEQF
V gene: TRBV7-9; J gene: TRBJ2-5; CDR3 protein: ASSPRDWQETQY
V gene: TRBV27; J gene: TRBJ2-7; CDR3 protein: ASSLGRHSYEQY
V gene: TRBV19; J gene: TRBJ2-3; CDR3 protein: ASSIGSGYNTDTQY
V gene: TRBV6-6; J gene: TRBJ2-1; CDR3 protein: ASSRSDNEQF
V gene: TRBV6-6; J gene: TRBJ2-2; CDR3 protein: ASSLSDRRTGELF
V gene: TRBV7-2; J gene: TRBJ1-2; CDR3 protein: ASSLGGEGYT
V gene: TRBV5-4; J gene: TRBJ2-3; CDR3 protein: ASSPDSNTDTQY
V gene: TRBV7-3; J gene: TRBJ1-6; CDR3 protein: ASSRGTGGDSPLH
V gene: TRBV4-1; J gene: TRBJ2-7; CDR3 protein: ASSQATSGGYEQY